One and the same sample provided the 17 T cell receptor beta chains below, sequenced in a study of control samples from healthy donors and cancer patients. Repertoires were generated with immunoSEQ multiplex PCR, while TCRdb's copy carries only in-frame clones and drops some. The data show some 140,000 clones, 85% to 95% seen once. What was sequenced was blood. Receptor source: a man aged 35 to 55 in good health.

This chain uses TRBV27 with TRBJ1-2; possibly TRBD1 for D (5 bases). Germline CDR1 MNHEY, CDR2 SMNVEV (reference sequence). The ends were cut back, 3 bases at V and 1 base at J, with 15 bases in the middle. The length of the CDR3 is 16 residues. The CDR3, as DNA: TGTGCCAGCAGTTTGGGCCGGGGGTCTAATAACTATGGCTACACCTTC. It translates to CASSLGRGSNNYGYTF.

This chain uses TRBV6-5 with TRBJ2-3, with D maybe TRBD1 (5 bases). V was cut by 0 bases and J by 4 bases, with 11 bases left in between. Germline CDR1 MNHEY, CDR2 SVGAGI. The CDR3 length is 15 residues. In DNA, the CDR3 is TGTGCCAGCAGTTACTCGACCGCCAGGGCAGATACGCAGTATTTT. As protein: CASSYSTARADTQYF.

V gene TRBV28 combines with J gene TRBJ1-1; D uncertain. The germline gives CDR1 MDHEN, CDR2 SYDVKM. Trimming removed 5 bases at V and 2 bases at J, with 18 bases between. This CDR3 contains 16 residues. The CDR3 loop reads CASSTTLSGRNTEAFF. CDR3 nucleotide sequence: TGTGCCAGCAGTACGACACTGAGCGGCAGAAACACTGAAGCTTTCTTT. Full variable domain (outside the CDR3, taken from reference TRBV28 and TRBJ1-1): DVKVTQSSRYLVKRTGEKVFLECVQDMDHENMFWYRQDPGLGLRLIYFSYDVKMKEKGDIPEGYSVSREKKERFSLILESASTNQTSMYLCASSTTLSGRNTEAFFGQGTRLTVV.

Only one count was recorded for this clone. In the same sample, other DNA sequences code for this CDR3. V and J are TRBV5-1 and TRBJ1-4; D not certain. Between the trimmed V and J ends, which lost 0 bases and 4 bases, there was a span of 4 bases. The CDR3 contains 13 residues. Germline V gene lookup returns CDR1 SGHRS and CDR2 YFSETQ. The CDR3: CASSLGLNEKLFF. The CDR3 DNA reads TGCGCCAGCAGCTTGGGTCTTAATGAAAAACTGTTTTTT.

The chain is built from TRBV28 and TRBJ1-6; D is unclear. The CDR3 extends over 15 amino acids. CDR1 MDHEN and CDR2 SYDVKM come from the germline V gene. Trimming took off 6 bases at V and 6 bases at J, with 15 bases between the two ends. The CDR3 DNA follows: TGTGCCAGCAGCCCCGTACAGATTTTTAATTCACCCCTCCACTTT. As protein: CASSPVQIFNSPLHF.

The chain employs TRBV19 and TRBJ2-3; TRBD2 aligns across 8 bases. Germline V gene data show CDR1 as LNHDA and CDR2 as SQIVND (reference sequence). The CDR3 loop spans 14 amino acids. Trimming at V came to 1 base and at J to 4 bases, leaving 1 base not matched to a gene. CDR3 in DNA: TGTGCCAGTAGTATAGGCGGGGGGCCAGATACGCAGTATTTT. Translating gives CASSIGGGPDTQYF. The full variable domain, completed using reference TRBV19 and TRBJ2-3, is DGGITQSPKYLFRKEGQNVTLSCEQNLNHDAMYWYRQDPGQGLRLIYYSQIVNDFQKGDIAEGYSVSREKKESFPLTVTSAQKNPTAFYLCASSIGGGPDTQYFGPGTRLTVL.

The V call is TRBV5-6, the J call TRBJ1-6, with TRBD1 identical over 8 bases. The CDR3 is 16 residues long. Germline lookup yields CDR1 SGHDT and CDR2 YYEEEE. J was trimmed by 7 bases and V by 4 bases; bases with no gene match: 10. This CDR3 reads CASSPNRGQVNSPLHF. In DNA, the CDR3 is TGTGCCAGCAGCCCAAACCGGGGACAGGTAAATTCACCCCTCCACTTT.

V is TRBV18 and J is TRBJ1-1; TRBD1 aligns across 8 bases. The CDR3 consists of 14 residues. Germline lookup yields CDR1 KGHSH and CDR2 LQKENI. After removal of 0 bases from V and 4 bases from J, the junction contained 1 base not matched to a gene. CDR3 amino acids: CASSPPDRVTEAFF. As DNA, the CDR3 is TGTGCCAGCTCACCACCGGACAGGGTCACTGAAGCTTTCTTT.

This clone was recorded once. The V and J genes are TRBV6-2 or TRBV6-3 and TRBJ2-3; D might be TRBD1 (6 bases). Trimming removed 4 bases at V and 2 bases at J, with 10 bases between. The CDR3 consists of 14 residues. Germline V gene sequence: CDR1 MNHEY, CDR2 SVGEGT. The CDR3 is CASSLDSLTDTQYF. The CDR3 nucleotides are TGTGCCAGCAGTTTGGACAGTCTCACAGATACGCAGTATTTT.

The chain uses TRBV3-1 (or the pseudogene TRBV3-2) and TRBJ1-6, with a possible D match to TRBD1 (6 bases). In germline, CDR1 is LGHDT, CDR2 YNNKEL (reference sequence). The CDR3 contains 15 residues. V was trimmed by 4 bases and J by 5 bases, leaving 12 bases between them. In nucleotides, the CDR3 is TGTGCCAGCAGCCCAGGGGTGCGGAATAATTCACCCCTCCACTTT. Encoded protein: CASSPGVRNNSPLHF.

The rearrangement uses TRBV6-2 or TRBV6-3 and TRBJ1-1; D is uncertain. Trimming removed 3 bases at V and 1 base at J, with 9 bases between. The CDR3 totals 14 residues. Germline CDR1 reads MNHEY; CDR2 reads SVGEGT. The CDR3 loop reads CASSYVRGNTEAFF. The CDR3 nucleotides read TGTGCCAGCAGTTATGTCCGGGGGAACACTGAAGCTTTCTTT.

V is TRBV6-4 and J is TRBJ2-2, with D perhaps being TRBD1 or TRBD2 (6 bases each). From germline, CDR1 is MRHNA and CDR2 SNTAGT. The CDR3 sequence is 15 residues long. V was shortened by 8 bases and J by 6 bases, with 19 bases between the two germline ends. DNA of the CDR3: TGTGCCAGCGTCGGACAGCGGAGGAGGGCCGGGGAGCTGTTTTTT. Its protein product is CASVGQRRRAGELFF.

The chain links TRBV6-5 to TRBJ1-1; TRBD1 agrees at 8 bases. V lost 2 bases, J lost 4 bases, and 6 bases stayed unmatched. This CDR3 contains 15 residues. Germline CDR1 is MNHEY and CDR2 is SVGAGI. The DNA for the CDR3 is TGTGCCAGCAGTTACGCCCCAGGGGGCTTCACTGAAGCTTTCTTT. Its protein is CASSYAPGGFTEAFF.

This chain links TRBV27 with TRBJ1-2; D is possibly TRBD1 (6 bases). V shed 6 bases and J shed 3 bases, with 14 bases lying between them. Germline V CDR1 and CDR2: MNHEY, SMNVEV (reference sequence). This CDR3 comprises 14 residues. CDR3 residues: CASRPFGQYYGYTF. The CDR3 DNA follows: TGTGCCAGCAGACCATTTGGACAGTACTATGGCTACACCTTC.

The chain is built from TRBV27 and TRBJ1-5; D perhaps matches TRBD1 (5 bases). Germline-derived CDR1 and CDR2 are MNHEY and SMNVEV (reference sequence). The CDR3 totals 14 residues. Trimming removed 9 bases from V and 7 bases from J, with 19 bases in between. Here the CDR3 DNA reads TGTGCCAGTAGTAGGGGCCAGGGAGGGCAGCCCCAGCATTTT. Translation: CASSRGQGGQPQHF.

The V call is TRBV19, the J call TRBJ1-5, with D perhaps TRBD1 (6 bases). CDR3 length: 14 residues. Trimming took 3 bases from V and 5 from J, leaving 11 bases between them. CDR1 and CDR2 (germline): LNHDA, SQIVND (reference sequence). CDR3 sequence reads: CASSMGAGDQPQHF. Written as DNA, the CDR3 is TGTGCCAGTAGTATGGGGGCAGGGGATCAGCCCCAGCATTTT.

The chain joins TRBV18 to TRBJ1-5; D may be TRBD1 (6 bases). Germline V lookup: CDR1 KGHSH, CDR2 LQKENI. The CDR3 sequence is 14 residues long. Trimming removed 2 bases at V and 4 bases at J, with 9 bases between. This chain's CDR3 is CASSPEGGNQPQHF. CDR3 DNA: TGTGCCAGCTCACCAGAGGGGGGAAATCAGCCCCAGCATTTT.